Here is one T cell receptor (beta chain) with its context. The specificity of this receptor is unknown. The sample holds no much larger clone one base away, and base qualities are not on file. TCRbeta CDR3 regions were amplified from genomic DNA using the immunoSEQ Assay, a bias-controlled multiplex PCR. Concerning the study's data processing: Nucleated cell counts per sample were estimated from amplification of reference gene primers within the assay. Sequence reads were collapsed and filtered to measure the absolute abundance of every unique TCRbeta CDR3 rearrangement. Productive Simpson clonality was computed per sample as the square root of Simpson's diversity index over productive rearrangements. TCRdb carries this immuneACCESS record with in-frame sequences only. Its versions omit some clonotypes, under half of them owing to an unresolved V gene in the studies checked, with the rest unexplained. V, J and clone size are those of that table, while D and trimming were read from the DNA. This sample holds some 260,000 clones; over 75% were observed only once. The top ten constitute about a tenth of the sample.

At one collaborating source in Seattle, patients were enrolled during active infection and were followed longitudinally through the course of disease. Each collaborating institution followed its own protocols to collect whole blood in K2EDTA tubes. For TCRbeta analysis, collaborator samples were shipped as frozen whole blood, as isolated PBMCs, or as DNA extracted from either sample type. The CDR3 runs 16 amino acids, cysteine and phenylalanine included. This entry keeps only the CDR3 DNA: 48 bases, framed from base 1. Reading the germline V gene gives CDR1 SGDLS and CDR2 YYNGEE. V is trimmed back by 1 base and J by 5 bases, and the junction contains 4 bases that no gene match accounts for. The record originates from a study of blood T cell repertoires in COVID-19 (TCRdb year 2020). Broadly, across the study: Samples from collaborators originated in the United States, Italy and Spain and spanned both the acute and convalescent phases of COVID-19. The prospective study material was composed of cDNA or gDNA derived from T cells, B-cell-depleted T cells, or PBMCs. Subjects who had been exposed to COVID-19, were actively infected with it, or had recovered from it provided the deeply sampled blood TCRbeta repertoires that made up the dataset. The repertoires were made available in a free public database intended to serve as a resource for research on the immune response to SARS-CoV-2. The samples were drawn from two sources: the first 160 participants of the ongoing ImmuneRACE study, and 1,200 or so subjects contributed by 6 global collaborators. The sample metadata nearly always contained a de-identified subject ID, COVID-19 status, age in years and sex. Where available, HLA class I and class II types were obtained from metadata supplied by the sample provider rather than from assay-based typing.

On the study overall, not on this receptor specifically: How much clinical and demographic metadata was included differed by source and by participant, and the metadata was provided uncurated.

The sample consisted of peripheral blood. This sequence uses TRBV9 and TRBJ1-6, with 9 middle bases fitting TRBD1. The source is a woman in her 70s with COVID-19, enrolled during active disease. The CDR3 protein is CASSVHGTGNNSPLHF. The nucleotides are TGTGCCAGCAGCGTACATGGGACAGGGAATAATTCACCCCTCCACTTT. Supplemented by the reference TRBV9 and TRBJ1-6 proteins around the CDR3, the complete variable domain is DSGVTQTPKHLITATGQRVTLRCSPRSGDLSVYWYQQSLDQGLQFLIQYYNGEERAKGNILERFSAQQFPDLHSELNLSSLELGDSALYFCASSVHGTGNNSPLHFGNGTRLTVT.